Below are 26 T cell receptor beta chains sequenced from a single sample in a study of esophageal squamous cell carcinoma under preoperative chemotherapy. TCRdb ran MiXCR on the PCR reads and lists one entry per CDR3 protein. The data hold around 12,000 distinct CDR3 sequences, with 54% observed a single time. Time point: before preoperative PTX-NDP chemotherapy. The sample was taken from a patient given preoperative chemotherapy. The origin of the receptors is a human donor with esophageal squamous cell carcinoma. The donor label of this sample is uncertain.

This chain connects TRBV10-1 to TRBJ2-4; D is possibly TRBD1 or TRBD2 (5 bases each). The better agreement between TRBJ2-1 and the DNA end casts doubt on the J call. CDR3 length: 13 amino acids. Germline V gene data show CDR1 as WNHNN and CDR2 as SYGVQD (reference sequence). The CDR3: CASGGRGKKIQFF. DNA of the CDR3: TGCGCCAGTGGAGGACGGGGCAAAAAGATCCAGTTCTTC.

The V and J genes are TRBV6-1 and TRBJ2-1; D gene uncertain. The DNA matches TRBJ2-7 better at its end, which makes the J call doubtful. CDR1 and CDR2 from the germline V gene are MNHNS and SASEGT. This CDR3 is built from 15 residues. The CDR3 DNA follows: TGTGCCAGGAGACTTCAGGCGGTGACCTCAGATACGCAGTACTTC. Encoded protein: CARRLQAVTSDTQYF.

This clonotype was counted at least ten times. The chain combines TRBV6-1 with TRBJ1-2; 9 nucleotides match TRBD1. CDR1 is MNHNS, CDR2 SASEGT, per germline. The CDR3 spans 14 residues. Trimming cost V 6 bases and J 8 bases; bases outside gene matches: 10. The CDR3 DNA is TGTGCCAGCAGGAGTGGGACAGGGTATCAAGGCTACACCTTC. The encoded protein is CASRSGTGYQGYTF.

This clonotype has at least ten counts. The DNA for the CDR3 is TGTGCCAGCAGTCCGGGCGGGGAGCTGTTTTTT. This sequence encodes CASSPGGELFF. The chain combines TRBV6-1 with TRBJ2-2; no reliable D call. CDR1 MNHNS and CDR2 SASEGT come from the germline V gene. This CDR3 is 11 amino acids long. The V end was cut by 5 bases, the J end by 7 bases, with 5 bases between.

As to this clonotype: At one end the junction does not follow the germline gene, possibly because of a read error. The rearrangement uses TRBV6-1 and TRBJ2-3; 7 nucleotides align to TRBD2. From germline, CDR1 is MNHNS and CDR2 SASEGT. This CDR3 comprises 15 residues. Here the CDR3 DNA reads TGTGCCAGGGGTCCCGGGGGAGGGAGGGCAGATACGCAGTATTTC. Translation: CARGPGGGRADTQYF.

The V call is TRBV11-1, the J call TRBJ2-1; TRBD2 might be the D (6 bases). The CDR3 runs to 13 residues. Germline V lookup: CDR1 SGHAT, CDR2 FQDESV (reference sequence). V was cut by 4 bases and J by 7 bases, with 11 bases left in between. The CDR3 reads CASSSGGPNEQFF. CDR3 in DNA: TGTGCCAGCAGCTCTGGAGGGCCTAATGAGCAGTTCTTC.

The chain recombines TRBV5-5 with TRBJ2-1, with 13 bases aligning to TRBD2. The J call is uncertain, as TRBJ2-7 better fits the DNA end. The CDR3 runs 16 residues. Germline loops: CDR1 SGHKS, CDR2 YYEKEE (reference sequence). As DNA, the CDR3 is TGTGCCAGCAGCCCCGGACTAGCGGGGGCCTACAATGAGCAGTACTTC. Its protein product is CASSPGLAGAYNEQYF.

The V and J genes are TRBV7-3 and TRBJ2-3; 7 bases fit TRBD1. The CDR3 loop spans 16 amino acids. Germline V gene sequence: CDR1 SGHTA, CDR2 FQGTGA. V lost 5 bases and J lost 6; bases outside the gene matches: 14. The CDR3 nucleotides are TGTGCCAGCAGCGCCACAGGGGCCTCAATTAAGGATACGCAGTATTTT. Encoded protein: CASSATGASIKDTQYF.

In DNA form, the CDR3 reads TGCGCCAGCAGCCAAGGGACAGTCCAACTTGGGCAGTACTTC. It codes for CASSQGTVQLGQYF. This rearrangement joins TRBV4-1 to TRBJ2-7; possible D gene TRBD1, 6 bases. CDR3 length: 14 amino acids. Germline CDR1 reads MGHRA; CDR2 reads YSYEKL. Trimming took off 1 base at V and 9 bases at J, with 16 bases between the two ends.

The V call is TRBV6-1, the J call TRBJ2-1; 11 nucleotides agree with TRBD1. The CDR3 sequence is 15 residues long. The ends lost 3 bases at V and 5 bases at J; junction bases unmatched: 3. Germline V lookup: CDR1 MNHNS, CDR2 SASEGT. The CDR3: CASSDGTGGHNEQFF. The CDR3 nucleotides read TGTGCCAGCAGTGATGGGACAGGGGGTCACAATGAGCAGTTCTTC.

For this clonotype: The junction shows a germline mismatch at one end, possibly a read error. The rearrangement uses TRBV6-1 and TRBJ2-1; D ambiguous. The CDR3 sequence is 15 residues long. Germline values: CDR1 MNHNS, CDR2 SASEGT. The CDR3 sequence is CARSVEAVGYNKQYF. CDR3 nucleotides: TGTGCCAGGAGTGTAGAGGCCGTGGGCTACAATAAGCAGTACTTT.

The V call is TRBV27, the J call TRBJ2-5; 8 bases map to TRBD1. The J call is uncertain, as TRBJ2-1 better fits the DNA end. The CDR3 is 14 residues long. Germline CDR1 is MNHEY and CDR2 is SMNVEV (reference sequence). The CDR3 loop reads CASSPGTGNNEQFF. The CDR3 nucleotides read TGTGCCAGCAGTCCCGGGACAGGCAACAATGAGCAGTTCTTC.

The chain carries TRBV6-1 and TRBJ2-2; 10 bases align to TRBD2. V lost 7 bases and J lost 16; bases outside the gene matches: 30. The CDR3 covers 19 residues. Germline CDR1 reads MNHNS; CDR2 reads SASEGT. Written as DNA, the CDR3 is TGTGCCAGCACCAAAACTCACGGACTAGCGGCTGGGCCCCCCGGGGCGCAGTTTTTT. Encoded protein: CASTKTHGLAAGPPGAQFF.

Concerning this clonotype itself: The CDR3 ends on some other residue instead of the conserved phenylalanine or tryptophan, so this is likely a read error. The DNA is left out, because the CDR3 cannot be placed on it with certainty; the CDR3 is given as TCRdb lists it. This rearrangement joins TRBV6-4 to TRBJ2-6; TRBD1 was called by the table and not checked on the DNA. The CDR3 spans 15 amino acids, including both terminal residues. CDR1 and CDR2 from the germline V gene are MRHNA and SNTAGT. CDR3: CASSESSEDEQYFGA.

Relative to its sample, this clonotype is medium-sized (0.01 to 0.1%). The V call is TRBV7-2, the J call TRBJ2-3; TRBD2 aligns across 8 bases. The CDR3 sequence is 14 residues long. With V trimmed by 8 bases and J by 3 bases, 7 bases remained unmatched. Germline values: CDR1 SGHTA, CDR2 FQGNSA. In DNA form, the CDR3 reads TGTGCCAGCGGCAGGGGCGGGAGGACAGATACGCAGTATTTT. Protein: CASGRGGRTDTQYF.

The chain has TRBV6-1 and TRBJ2-2, with a weak D call TRBD1 (6 bases). The CDR3 consists of 16 residues. From germline, CDR1 is MNHNS and CDR2 SASEGT. V shed 5 bases and J shed 6 bases, with 19 bases lying between them. CDR3 loop: CASSQNGWTVAGELFF. CDR3 bases: TGTGCCAGCAGTCAGAACGGTTGGACAGTTGCCGGGGAGCTGTTTTTT.

Details on this clonotype: The junction does not match germline at one end; this may be a read error. The rearrangement links TRBV6-1 to TRBJ2-1, with TRBD2 as a possible D gene (5 bases). This CDR3 is built from 15 residues. The V gene's germline CDR1 is MNHNS and CDR2 SASEGT. The CDR3 nucleotides read TGTGCCAGCAGGCCGGGGAGAGCGAAGGCCGATGAGCAGTTTTTT. Translation gives CASRPGRAKADEQFF.

The chain uses TRBV7-2 and TRBJ2-5; TRBD2 matches 8 bases. The J call may be mistaken, given a closer DNA end match to TRBJ2-1. The CDR3 consists of 12 residues. Germline V gene sequence: CDR1 SGHTA, CDR2 FQGNSA. CDR3 in amino acids: CASNPPGGTQFF. The CDR3 nucleotides are TGTGCCAGCAACCCCCCGGGGGGGACCCAGTTCTTC.

This clonotype was seen more than once but under ten times. V usage is TRBV6-5 and J usage is TRBJ2-5, with D possibly being TRBD1 (6 bases). Trimming left V 0 bases short and J 11 bases short, with 22 bases between. The CDR3 loop spans 16 amino acids. Germline CDR1 reads MNHEY; CDR2 reads SVGAGI. Here the CDR3 reads CASSYSIQGYANEQYF. The CDR3 nucleotides are TGTGCCAGCAGTTACTCGATCCAGGGGTACGCCAATGAGCAGTACTTC.

Worth noting for this clonotype: Sequence at one end of the junction differs from germline and may be a read error. The rearrangement links TRBV6-1 to TRBJ2-4; D is possibly TRBD2 (7 bases). The germline V gene encodes CDR1 MNHNS and CDR2 SASEGT. There are 15 residues in the CDR3. DNA for the CDR3: TGTGCCAGCAGCTTGGGGGGGGGGGCCGAAGACACTCAGTACTTT. Protein sequence: CASSLGGGAEDTQYF.

This chain links TRBV7-2 with TRBJ2-3, with 7 bases lining up with TRBD2. The J call may not be correct, given that the DNA end is closer to TRBJ2-7. The length of the CDR3 is 14 residues. Germline values: CDR1 SGHTA, CDR2 FQGNSA. The DNA of the CDR3 is TGTGCCAGCAGCTTAGGGGGGGGATTCAGCGAGCAGTACTTC. Translated: CASSLGGGFSEQYF.

By its share, this clonotype is medium-sized. The chain links TRBV7-3 to TRBJ2-5; 7 bases agree with TRBD2. The CDR3 spans 16 residues. The ends lost 1 base at V and 4 bases at J; junction bases unmatched: 9. Germline V gene lookup returns CDR1 SGHTA and CDR2 FQGTGA. CDR3: CASSLSGRVAGETQYF. The CDR3 nucleotides are TGTGCCAGCAGCTTAAGTGGGAGGGTAGCGGGAGAGACCCAGTACTTC.

This clonotype turned up a few times. This chain links TRBV10-1 with TRBJ2-1; D possibly corresponds to TRBD2 (6 bases). V dropped 3 bases and J dropped 0 bases, with 12 bases sitting between them. CDR1 WNHNN and CDR2 SYGVQD come from the germline V gene (reference sequence). The CDR3 extends over 16 amino acids. CDR3 residues: CASSDGLGSSYNEQFF. The DNA for the CDR3 is TGCGCCAGCAGTGACGGGCTCGGGAGCTCCTACAATGAGCAGTTCTTC.

The chain is built from TRBV6-1 and TRBJ2-4, with D uncertain. The J call is in doubt because the DNA end fits TRBJ2-3 better. Germline values: CDR1 MNHNS, CDR2 SASEGT. This CDR3 comprises 16 residues. In nucleotides, the CDR3 is TGTGCCAGCAGTGAATTGTGGGGAAGCTCCAAAAACATGCAGTATTTT. This translates into CASSELWGSSKNMQYF.

Comment on this clonotype: Sequence at one end of the junction differs from germline and may be a read error. This chain links TRBV6-5 with TRBJ2-1, with 7 bases fitting TRBD2. Germline CDR1 and CDR2: MNHEY and SVGAGI. This CDR3 comprises 15 residues. CDR3 coding DNA: TGTGCCAGCAGCTACTCCGGGGAGGGCTACAATGCGCAGTACTTT. Encoded protein: CASSYSGEGYNAQYF.

A word on this clonotype: The junction shows a germline mismatch at one end, possibly a read error. The chain joins TRBV7-2 to TRBJ2-4; 9 nucleotides align to TRBD1. Germline values: CDR1 SGHTA, CDR2 FQGNSA. CDR3 size: 14 residues. The chain's CDR3 is CASSPPGTGNTQYF. The CDR3, as DNA: TGTGCCAGCAGCCCACCCGGGACAGGGAACACTCAGTACTTC.